Below, 32 T cell receptor beta chains from the same sample are listed, as sequenced in a study of shared clonotypes between healthy human individuals. The method was immunoSEQ multiplex PCR; TCRdb's version includes in-frame clones alone and lacks a portion of them. The profile shows about 1.1 million clones, around 77% of them singletons. The sample comprised memory CD4+ T cells from PBMCs. Subset in this sample: CD45RA-negative fraction. The receptors come from a man aged 18-30 years in good health. Some clones in this sample may be carry-over from other donors' samples.

J is TRBJ1-5 and V is TRBV30, with D possibly being TRBD1 (5 bases). Germline V lookup: CDR1 GTSNPN, CDR2 SVGIG (reference sequence). V lost 4 bases, J lost 0 bases, and 7 bases lay in between. The CDR3 length is 13 residues. This CDR3 reads CAWTQDSNQPQHF. The CDR3 DNA is TGTGCCTGGACACAGGATAGCAATCAGCCCCAGCATTTT.

The rearrangement uses TRBV9 and TRBJ2-5; 7 nucleotides agree with TRBD1. This CDR3 region has 14 residues. Unmatched junction bases numbered 4, after V lost 4 bases and J lost 1 base. CDR1 is SGDLS and CDR2 is YYNGEE in the germline V gene. Here the CDR3 reads CASSYRDSQETQYF. CDR3 DNA: TGTGCCAGCAGCTACCGGGACAGCCAAGAGACCCAGTACTTC.

J is TRBJ2-5 and V is TRBV7-2; D might be TRBD1 or TRBD2, each matching 5 bases. Germline V gene sequence: CDR1 SGHTA, CDR2 FQGNSA. The CDR3 consists of 13 residues. V lost 4 bases and J lost 5, with 11 bases in between. The DNA of the CDR3 is TGTGCCAGCAGCTCAGGGTCGGGGGAGACCCAGTACTTC. Translation: CASSSGSGETQYF.

Notes on this clone: A read error is possible here, since a much larger clone lies one base away. The chain carries TRBV7-9 and TRBJ1-1; D gene unclear. Germline CDR1 reads SEHNR; CDR2 reads FQNEAQ (reference sequence). The CDR3 loop spans 12 amino acids. V was pared by 0 bases and J by 4 bases, with 3 bases between. This CDR3 is CASSLASTEAFF. CDR3 nucleotides: TGTGCCAGCAGCTTAGCGTCCACTGAAGCTTTCTTT.

J is TRBJ1-5 and V is TRBV19; unclear D gene. V lost 3 bases and J 4 bases, leaving 13 bases between the germline ends. This CDR3 has 15 amino acids. Germline loops: CDR1 LNHDA, CDR2 SQIVND (reference sequence). CDR3 in DNA: TGTGCCAGTAGTATGGGGTTGCCAATAAATCAGCCCCAGCATTTT. Residues: CASSMGLPINQPQHF.

This clone has only one observation. This chain connects TRBV28 to TRBJ1-5, with 8 nucleotides matching TRBD1. Losses at the gene ends were 3 bases for V and 6 bases for J; bases not matched to a gene: 7. The CDR3 loop spans 15 amino acids. Germline V lookup: CDR1 MDHEN, CDR2 SYDVKM. CDR3 region: CASSFPRQGAQPQHF. CDR3 sequence (DNA): TGTGCCAGCAGTTTTCCGAGGCAGGGGGCTCAGCCCCAGCATTTT.

This sequence joins TRBV7-2 and TRBJ2-3, with 8 bases identical to TRBD2. Germline lookup yields CDR1 SGHTA and CDR2 FQGNSA. The V gene end was trimmed by 4 bases and the J gene end by 0 bases; junction bases not matched to a gene: 9. This CDR3 has 17 amino acids. The CDR3 here is CASSSMWASGSTDTQYF. The DNA of the CDR3 is TGTGCCAGCAGCTCGATGTGGGCTAGCGGGAGCACAGATACGCAGTATTTT.

The chain couples TRBV5-6 to TRBJ2-7; maybe TRBD1 (6 bases). This CDR3 is 13 amino acids long. Trimming removed 2 bases from V and 3 bases from J, with 9 bases in between. Per germline, CDR1 SGHDT and CDR2 YYEEEE. The CDR3 region is CASSFLGGYEQYF. The CDR3, as DNA: TGTGCCAGCAGCTTCTTAGGGGGCTACGAGCAGTACTTC.

This clone was recorded once. This chain joins TRBV5-5 and TRBJ2-7; D might be TRBD1 or TRBD2, each matching 5 bases. The CDR3 is 14 residues long. V lost 0 bases, J lost 3 bases, and 10 bases lay in between. Germline V gene sequence: CDR1 SGHKS, CDR2 YYEKEE (reference sequence). CDR3 in amino acids: CASSLEGPYYEQYF. DNA of the CDR3: TGTGCCAGCAGCTTGGAGGGACCTTACTACGAGCAGTACTTC.

The chain is built from TRBV19 and TRBJ2-7, with TRBD2 matching 13 bases. The CDR3 has 14 residues. The V gene end was trimmed by 6 bases and the J gene end by 2 bases; junction bases not matched to a gene: 1. The germline CDR1 and CDR2 sequences are LNHDA and SQIVND (reference sequence). DNA for the CDR3: TGTGCCAGTAGCGGACTAGCGGGAGCCTACGAGCAGTACTTC. Translation: CASSGLAGAYEQYF.

The V and J genes are TRBV28 and TRBJ2-3; 8 positions agree with TRBD1. The germline CDR1 and CDR2 sequences are MDHEN and SYDVKM. The CDR3 runs 15 residues. V trimming: 7 bases; J trimming: 2 bases; junction bases outside the gene matches: 8. The CDR3 DNA reads as TGTGCCAGCAACCTACCGGGACAGGCCACAGATACGCAGTATTTT. This gives the protein CASNLPGQATDTQYF.

The rearrangement links TRBV5-4 to TRBJ1-3, with a tentative D call TRBD1 (6 bases). The CDR3 totals 14 residues. Germline V lookup: CDR1 SGHNT, CDR2 YYREEE (reference sequence). The V and J ends lost 4 bases and 0 bases respectively, with 8 bases between them. CDR3 DNA: TGTGCCAGCAGCGCGGACAGCTCTGGAAACACCATATATTTT. Amino acid sequence: CASSADSSGNTIYF.

The chain joins TRBV9 to TRBJ1-3; tentative D call: TRBD1 (6 bases). V gave up 0 bases and J gave up 1 base, with 11 bases separating them. The CDR3 totals 16 residues. CDR1 SGDLS and CDR2 YYNGEE come from the germline V gene. Here the CDR3 reads CASSVAGAPSGNTIYF. In nucleotides, the CDR3 is TGTGCCAGCAGCGTAGCGGGGGCTCCTTCTGGAAACACCATATATTTT.

The chain links TRBV5-1 to TRBJ2-2, with 15 bases aligning to TRBD2. In germline, CDR1 is SGHRS, CDR2 YFSETQ. The CDR3 runs 17 residues. V shed 2 bases and J 4 bases; nucleotides not matched to a gene: 3. CDR3 coding DNA: TGCGCCAGCAGCTTCGGACTAGCGGGAGGGGTCACCGGGGAGCTGTTTTTT. Encoded protein: CASSFGLAGGVTGELFF.

The V gene is TRBV7-9, the J gene TRBJ2-3; 7 bases line up with TRBD2. The CDR3 is made up of 16 amino acids. Unmatched junction bases numbered 9, after V lost 5 bases and J lost 1 base. Germline V gives CDR1 SEHNR, CDR2 FQNEAQ (reference sequence). Written as DNA, the CDR3 is TGTGCCAGCAGCCCCGAGGCTAGCGGAGGCACAGATACGCAGTATTTT. It codes for CASSPEASGGTDTQYF.

This chain links TRBV6-4 with TRBJ2-3; 7 nucleotides line up with TRBD1. Per germline, CDR1 MRHNA and CDR2 SNTAGT. The CDR3 has 15 residues. Germline trimming cut 6 bases from V and 6 bases from J; bases unmatched to any gene: 12. The CDR3 loop is CASRRDSVRTDTQYF. The CDR3, as DNA: TGTGCCAGCAGACGGGACAGCGTAAGAACGGATACGCAGTATTTT.

J is TRBJ2-5 and V is TRBV5-1; the match to TRBD2 covers 10 bases. This CDR3 region has 16 residues. From germline, CDR1 is SGHRS and CDR2 YFSETQ. The V gene end was trimmed by 4 bases and the J gene end by 5 bases; junction bases not matched to a gene: 11. CDR3 amino acids: CASSTRSGRAGETQYF. Written as DNA, the CDR3 is TGCGCCAGCAGCACCCGCAGCGGGAGGGCCGGTGAGACCCAGTACTTC.

The sample holds a few counts of this clone. The chain employs TRBV2 and TRBJ1-5; no clear D gene. CDR1 and CDR2 (germline): SNHLY, FYNNEI. CDR3 length equals 13 residues. V lost 4 bases and J 7 bases, leaving 11 bases between the germline ends. The CDR3 loop is CASSVRERQPQHF. The CDR3 DNA sequence: TGTGCCAGCAGTGTGAGGGAGCGACAGCCCCAGCATTTT.

The rearrangement links TRBV6-6 to TRBJ2-6; a possible D gene is TRBD2 (5 bases). The germline V and J ends were trimmed by 11 bases and 4 bases, with 12 bases remaining between them. The germline gives CDR1 MNHNY, CDR2 SVGAGI (reference sequence). The CDR3 length is 13 residues. The CDR3 loop reads CAFGVSGANVLTF. CDR3 bases: TGTGCCTTCGGGGTGTCCGGGGCCAACGTCCTGACTTTC.

V usage is TRBV28 and J usage is TRBJ2-1; D is perhaps TRBD1 or TRBD2 (5 bases each). The CDR3 is 14 residues long. Deletions cut 3 bases from V and 4 bases from J, with 10 bases between. CDR1 MDHEN and CDR2 SYDVKM come from the germline V gene. The CDR3 protein is CASSFLGGYNEQFF. The CDR3 DNA follows: TGTGCCAGCAGTTTTCTTGGGGGTTACAATGAGCAGTTCTTC.

The CDR3 loop is CASRGPGSGAVNEQFF. CDR3 nucleotide sequence: TGTGCCAGCAGGGGCCCAGGGAGCGGGGCTGTTAATGAGCAGTTCTTC. The chain is built from TRBV9 and TRBJ2-1; 7 bases match TRBD2. CDR3 length: 16 amino acids. With V trimmed by 5 bases and J by 7 bases, 15 bases remained unmatched. Germline V CDR1 and CDR2: SGDLS, YYNGEE.

This clone was observed a few times. The chain is built from TRBV5-1 and TRBJ2-7; maybe TRBD1 (5 bases). The CDR3 length is 15 residues. V was cut by 5 bases and J by 1 base, with 16 bases left in between. The germline V gene encodes CDR1 SGHRS and CDR2 YFSETQ. The CDR3 DNA sequence: TGCGCCAGCAGAGTGACAGCTTGGGGATCCTACGAGCAGTACTTC. This sequence encodes CASRVTAWGSYEQYF. The full variable domain, rest sourced from reference TRBV5-1 and TRBJ2-7, is KAGVTQTPRYLIKTRGQQVTLSCSPISGHRSVSWYQQTPGQGLQFLFEYFSETQRNKGNFPGRFSGRQFSNSRSEMNVSTLELGDSALYLCASRVTAWGSYEQYFGPGTRLTVT.

The gene calls are TRBV28 and TRBJ1-1, with 7 bases fitting TRBD1. Germline V gives CDR1 MDHEN, CDR2 SYDVKM. CDR3 length: 15 residues. The V gene end was trimmed by 7 bases and the J gene end by 7 bases; junction bases not matched to a gene: 15. CDR3: CASKTTGSGFIEAFF. For the CDR3, the DNA is TGTGCCAGCAAAACGACAGGGTCGGGTTTTATTGAAGCTTTCTTT.

The V gene is TRBV27, the J gene TRBJ2-7; 8 bases match TRBD1. The CDR3 covers 15 residues. V dropped 6 bases and J dropped 0; count of bases not matched to a gene: 7. Germline-derived CDR1 and CDR2 are MNHEY and SMNVEV (reference sequence). CDR3 residues: CASRVGTGHSYEQYF. CDR3 nucleotides: TGTGCCAGCAGGGTAGGGACAGGCCACTCCTACGAGCAGTACTTC.

This clone occurred once. CDR3: CASSQGTSGYTDTQYF. The CDR3 nucleotides read TGTGCCAGCAGCCAAGGGACTAGCGGGTACACAGATACGCAGTATTTT. This chain links TRBV14 with TRBJ2-3; TRBD2 agrees at 11 bases. This CDR3 spans 16 amino acids. Germline trimming cut 1 base from V and 2 bases from J; bases unmatched to any gene: 2. Germline V CDR1 and CDR2: SGHDN, FVKESK.

The chain couples TRBV5-4 to TRBJ2-7; TRBD2 agrees at 11 bases. The CDR3 sequence is 17 residues long. V was clipped by 0 bases and J by 2 bases; unmatched bases: 7. Germline V gene sequence: CDR1 SGHNT, CDR2 YYREEE (reference sequence). DNA for the CDR3: TGTGCCAGCAGCTTGGGGCCGACTAGCGGGGATACCTACGAGCAGTACTTC. It codes for CASSLGPTSGDTYEQYF.

J is TRBJ1-2 and V is TRBV28, with D maybe TRBD1 (6 bases). V dropped 7 bases and J dropped 1 base, with 10 bases sitting between them. This CDR3 contains 13 residues. Germline V lookup: CDR1 MDHEN, CDR2 SYDVKM. CDR3 residues: CASITGNNYGYTF. The DNA of the CDR3 is TGTGCCAGCATTACAGGGAATAACTATGGCTACACCTTC.

Details on this clone: Other nucleotide sequences in the sample specify the same CDR3. The chain couples TRBV5-1 to TRBJ1-2; TRBD1 might be the D (5 bases). In germline, CDR1 is SGHRS, CDR2 YFSETQ. Trimming pared 2 bases from V and 1 base from J, leaving 6 bases between. The CDR3 loop spans 13 amino acids. The DNA of the CDR3 is TGCGCCAGCAGCTTCGACAGTAACTATGGCTACACCTTC. Translating gives CASSFDSNYGYTF.

This chain joins TRBV7-2 and TRBJ2-7; D remains ambiguous. Germline V gene data show CDR1 as SGHTA and CDR2 as FQGNSA. Deletions cut 0 bases from V and 7 bases from J, with 16 bases between. This CDR3 has 15 residues. The chain's CDR3 is CASSLALIKNGEQYF. CDR3 DNA sequence: TGTGCCAGCAGCTTAGCACTCATCAAGAATGGGGAGCAGTACTTC.

V is TRBV20-1 and J is TRBJ2-3, with D unresolved. The CDR3 spans 11 residues. CDR1 DFQATT and CDR2 SNEGSKA come from the germline V gene (reference sequence). With 2 bases removed from V and 4 bases from J, the gap between germline ends came to 4 bases. CDR3: CSARRADTQYF. The DNA of the CDR3 is TGCAGTGCTAGACGAGCAGATACGCAGTATTTT.

The chain is built from TRBV6-5 and TRBJ1-5; 8 positions match TRBD1. The CDR3 contains 15 residues. CDR1 MNHEY and CDR2 SVGAGI come from the germline V gene. V shed 6 bases, J shed 5 bases, and the junction held 9 bases outside the gene matches. The CDR3 sequence is CASSRSGTGYQPQHF. The CDR3 nucleotides read TGTGCCAGCAGCAGATCCGGGACAGGTTATCAGCCCCAGCATTTT.

This chain connects TRBV5-1 to TRBJ2-1, with no clear D. With 0 bases removed from V and 5 bases from J, the gap between germline ends came to 6 bases. Germline loops: CDR1 SGHRS, CDR2 YFSETQ. This CDR3 is 13 amino acids long. CDR3 amino acids: CASSLGRNNEQFF. The CDR3 bases are TGCGCCAGCAGCTTGGGGCGGAACAATGAGCAGTTCTTC. Full variable domain (outside the CDR3, taken from reference TRBV5-1 and TRBJ2-1): KAGVTQTPRYLIKTRGQQVTLSCSPISGHRSVSWYQQTPGQGLQFLFEYFSETQRNKGNFPGRFSGRQFSNSRSEMNVSTLELGDSALYLCASSLGRNNEQFFGPGTRLTVL.